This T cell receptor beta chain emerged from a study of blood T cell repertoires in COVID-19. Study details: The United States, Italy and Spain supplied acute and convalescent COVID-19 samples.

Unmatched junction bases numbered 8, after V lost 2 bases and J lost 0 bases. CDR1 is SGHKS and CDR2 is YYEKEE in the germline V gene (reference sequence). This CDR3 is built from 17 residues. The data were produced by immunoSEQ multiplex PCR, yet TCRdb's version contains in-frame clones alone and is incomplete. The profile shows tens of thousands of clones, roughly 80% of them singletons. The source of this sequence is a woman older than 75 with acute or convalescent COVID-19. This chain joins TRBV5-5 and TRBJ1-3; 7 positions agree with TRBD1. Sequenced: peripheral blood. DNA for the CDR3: TGTGCCAGCAGCTTAGAGGGGGCGTTTTCCTCTGGAAACACCATATATTTT. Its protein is CASSLEGAFSSGNTIYF.